Below are 7 T cell receptor beta chains sequenced from a single sample in a study of cytomegalovirus exposure and HLA in healthy donors. 13 Jbeta primers and 60 Vbeta primers were used for the PCR. Data came from immunoSEQ multiplex PCR; TCRdb stores just in-frame clones and leaves some out. The sample yields more than 75,000 clones, 80% to 90% seen once. The specimen was PBMCs. All receptors derive from a man in his late teens or twenties in good health and CMV-seronegative.

V usage is TRBV28 and J usage is TRBJ1-3; the D is unclear. CDR3 size: 16 residues. Germline V gene data show CDR1 as MDHEN and CDR2 as SYDVKM. The V end lost 0 bases, the J end lost 0 bases, and 9 bases lay between the germline ends. The CDR3 nucleotides are TGTGCCAGCAGTTTATGGGGCGGGAGCTCTGGAAACACCATATATTTT. Its protein is CASSLWGGSSGNTIYF.

This clone was detected once. The chain recombines TRBV4-2 with TRBJ1-5; a weak D match, TRBD1 (6 bases). V shed 6 bases and J shed 5 bases, with 11 bases lying between them. CDR1 LGHNA and CDR2 YNFKEQ come from the germline V gene. The CDR3 has 13 amino acids. The CDR3 reads CASRRDIDQPQHF. CDR3 nucleotides: TGTGCCAGCAGACGGGACATCGATCAGCCCCAGCATTTT.

The J gene is TRBJ2-3, the V gene TRBV5-1; the D gene is possibly TRBD1 (6 bases). Germline-derived CDR1 and CDR2 are SGHRS and YFSETQ. The CDR3 totals 16 residues. V lost 0 bases and J 4 bases, leaving 15 bases between the germline ends. This chain's CDR3 is CASSLEGVRRSDTQYF. DNA of the CDR3: TGCGCCAGCAGCTTGGAGGGGGTCAGACGGTCAGATACGCAGTATTTT.

The chain couples TRBV6-5 to TRBJ2-1, with 9 bases fitting TRBD2. The CDR3 loop spans 14 amino acids. Unmatched junction bases numbered 11, after V lost 8 bases and J lost 9 bases. Per the germline V gene, CDR1 is MNHEY and CDR2 is SVGAGI. CDR3 region: CASGSGTSQSEQFF. CDR3 in DNA: TGTGCCAGCGGATCCGGGACTAGCCAGTCTGAGCAGTTCTTC.

The chain combines TRBV5-1 with TRBJ1-1; 11 nucleotides align to TRBD1. V gave up 4 bases and J gave up 4 bases; unmatched junction bases: 15. The CDR3 is 18 amino acids. The germline CDR1 and CDR2 sequences are SGHRS and YFSETQ. The CDR3 DNA is TGCGCCAGCAGCCCAGGTGGACAGGGGGCTTTGTTGTTCACTGAAGCTTTCTTT. It is translated as CASSPGGQGALLFTEAFF.

The chain joins TRBV5-1 to TRBJ2-1, with 8 bases fitting TRBD2. Germline assignment: CDR1 SGHRS and CDR2 YFSETQ. V trimming: 1 base; J trimming: 6 bases; junction bases outside the gene matches: 9. The CDR3 extends over 16 amino acids. CDR3 amino acids: CASSLIAGTSGNEQFF. The DNA for the CDR3 is TGCGCCAGCAGCTTGATTGCAGGGACTAGTGGCAATGAGCAGTTCTTC.

The chain employs TRBV10-3 and TRBJ2-1; 13 positions agree with TRBD2. This CDR3 contains 17 residues. Unmatched junction bases numbered 3, after V lost 0 bases and J lost 4 bases. Germline CDR1 and CDR2: ENHRY and SYGVKD. In nucleotides, the CDR3 is TGTGCCATCAGTGAGTCTAAGACTAGCGGGAGGTACAATGAGCAGTTCTTC. This encodes CAISESKTSGRYNEQFF.